This is a list of T cell receptor beta chains from one sample in a study of sequential checkpoint blockade in melanoma. Repertoires were generated with immunoSEQ multiplex PCR, while TCRdb's copy carries only in-frame clones and drops some. The sample contains over 25,000 clones, about 80% of which appear only once. Sample: CD8+ T cells sorted from blood (inferred from file names), taken from a patient given nivolumab and ipilimumab in sequence. These receptors all come from a human donor with melanoma. CDR3s include the opening cysteine and the closing phenylalanine or tryptophan. The order of the fields is clone size, D gene, J gene, V gene, CDR3 protein, CDR3 DNA. The D gene is left open where the match is weak. Size values are once, few and many counts, or a class for expanded clones, and some rows have none.

>-|-|TRBJ2-5|TRBV29-1
CSVEPRHQETQYF
TGCAGCGTTGAACCACGACATCAAGAGACCCAGTACTTC
>-|-|TRBJ1-5|TRBV19
CASSNAETNQPQHF
TGTGCCAGTAGTAACGCCGAGACTAATCAGCCCCAGCATTTT
>-|TRBD1|TRBJ2-7|TRBV11-2
CASSDGTASYEQYF
TGTGCCAGCAGCGATGGGACAGCCTCCTACGAGCAGTACTTC
>-|-|TRBJ2-7|TRBV7-9
CASSSQNSYEQYF
TGTGCCAGCAGCTCACAGAACTCCTACGAGCAGTACTTC
>few|TRBD2|TRBJ2-5|TRBV5-6
CASSLGTPAGGWRTQYF
TGTGCCAGCAGCTTGGGGACCCCAGCGGGGGGGTGGCGGACCCAGTACTTC
>-|TRBD2|TRBJ2-7|TRBV11-2
CASSQPTSGGAREQYF
TGTGCCAGCAGCCAGCCGACTAGCGGGGGGGCGCGAGAGCAGTACTTC
>-|-|TRBJ2-2|TRBV30
CARRLGQTGELFF
TGTGCCCGGAGGCTCGGACAAACCGGGGAGCTGTTTTTT
>few|TRBD1|TRBJ2-7|TRBV2
CASRDREVAHEQYF
TGTGCCAGCAGGGACAGGGAAGTTGCCCACGAGCAGTACTTC
>-|-|TRBJ2-1|TRBV10-3
CASTGNNEQFF
TGTGCCTCTACAGGGAACAATGAGCAGTTCTTC
>-|-|TRBJ1-2|TRBV19
CASSSGYGYTF
TGTGCCAGTAGTAGCGGGTATGGCTACACCTTC
>-|-|TRBJ2-5|TRBV7-3
CASSRGLQETQYF
TGTGCCAGCAGCCGCGGTCTACAAGAGACCCAGTACTTC
>-|-|TRBJ2-1|TRBV9
CASSAGYNEQFF
TGTGCCAGCAGCGCGGGGTACAATGAGCAGTTCTTC